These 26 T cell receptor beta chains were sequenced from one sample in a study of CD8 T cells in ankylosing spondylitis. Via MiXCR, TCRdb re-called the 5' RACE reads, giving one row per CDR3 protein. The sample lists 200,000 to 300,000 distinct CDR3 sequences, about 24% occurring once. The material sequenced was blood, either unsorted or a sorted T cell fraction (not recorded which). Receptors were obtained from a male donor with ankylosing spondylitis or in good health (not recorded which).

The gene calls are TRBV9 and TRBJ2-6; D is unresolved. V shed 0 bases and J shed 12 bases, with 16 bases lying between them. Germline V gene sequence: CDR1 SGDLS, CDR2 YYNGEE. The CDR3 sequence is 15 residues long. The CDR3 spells CASSVEFTPSAVLTF. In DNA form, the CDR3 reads TGTGCCAGCAGCGTAGAATTTACCCCATCGGCCGTCCTGACTTTC.

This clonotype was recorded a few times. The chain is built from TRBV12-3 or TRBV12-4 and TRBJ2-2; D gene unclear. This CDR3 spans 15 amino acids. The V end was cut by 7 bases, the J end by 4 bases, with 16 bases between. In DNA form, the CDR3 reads TGTGCCAGCACCCTAAAAAGGCCTAGCACCGGGGAGCTGTTTTTT. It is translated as CASTLKRPSTGELFF.

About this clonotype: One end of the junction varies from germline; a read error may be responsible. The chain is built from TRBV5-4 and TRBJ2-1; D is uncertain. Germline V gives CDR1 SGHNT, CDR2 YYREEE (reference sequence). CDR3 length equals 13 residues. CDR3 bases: TGTGCCAGCTGCTTGGTTCGGTGGGGTGAGCAGTTCTTC. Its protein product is CASCLVRWGEQFF.

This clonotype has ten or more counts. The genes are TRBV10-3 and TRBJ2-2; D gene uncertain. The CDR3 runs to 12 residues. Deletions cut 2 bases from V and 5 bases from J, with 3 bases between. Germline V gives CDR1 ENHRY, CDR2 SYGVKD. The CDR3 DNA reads TGTGCCATCAGTGAGGGGACCGGGGAGCTGTTTTTT. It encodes CAISEGTGELFF.

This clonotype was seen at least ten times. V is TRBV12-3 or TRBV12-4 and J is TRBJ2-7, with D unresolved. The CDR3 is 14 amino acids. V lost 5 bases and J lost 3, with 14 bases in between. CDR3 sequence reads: CASSHRVRFYEQYF. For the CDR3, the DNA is TGTGCCAGCAGTCACCGGGTCCGCTTCTACGAGCAGTACTTC.

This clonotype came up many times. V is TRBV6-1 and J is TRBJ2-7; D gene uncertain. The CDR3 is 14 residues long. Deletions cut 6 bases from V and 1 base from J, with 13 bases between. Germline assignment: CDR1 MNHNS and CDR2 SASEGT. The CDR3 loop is CASRGSRLSYEQYF. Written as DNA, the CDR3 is TGTGCCAGCAGAGGTTCGAGACTTTCCTACGAGCAGTACTTC.

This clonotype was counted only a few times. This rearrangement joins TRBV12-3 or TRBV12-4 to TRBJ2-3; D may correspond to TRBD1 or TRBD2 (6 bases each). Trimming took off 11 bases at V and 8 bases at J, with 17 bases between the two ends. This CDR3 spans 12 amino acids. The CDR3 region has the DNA TGTGCCTCCCACCCCAGGGGAGGTACGCAGTATTTT. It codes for CASHPRGGTQYF.

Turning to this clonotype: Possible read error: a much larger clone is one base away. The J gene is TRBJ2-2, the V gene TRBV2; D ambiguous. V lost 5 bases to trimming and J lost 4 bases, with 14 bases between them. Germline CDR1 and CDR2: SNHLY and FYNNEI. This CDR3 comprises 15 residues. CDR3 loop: CASSTMRPGTGELFF. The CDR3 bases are TGTGCCAGCAGTACCATGCGCCCGGGCACCGGGGAGCTGTTTTTT.

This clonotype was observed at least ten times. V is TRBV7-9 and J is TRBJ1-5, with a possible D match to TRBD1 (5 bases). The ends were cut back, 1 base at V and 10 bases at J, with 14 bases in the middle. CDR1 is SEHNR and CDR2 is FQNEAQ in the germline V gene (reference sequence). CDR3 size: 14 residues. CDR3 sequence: CASSLVSGTGPQHF. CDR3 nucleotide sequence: TGTGCCAGCAGCTTAGTGTCAGGAACAGGCCCCCAGCATTTT. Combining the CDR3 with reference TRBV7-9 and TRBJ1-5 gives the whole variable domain DTGVSQNPRHKITKRGQNVTFRCDPISEHNRLYWYRQTLGQGPEFLTYFQNEAQLEKSRLLSDRFSAERPKGSFSTLEIQRTEQGDSAMYLCASSLVSGTGPQHFGDGTRLSIL.

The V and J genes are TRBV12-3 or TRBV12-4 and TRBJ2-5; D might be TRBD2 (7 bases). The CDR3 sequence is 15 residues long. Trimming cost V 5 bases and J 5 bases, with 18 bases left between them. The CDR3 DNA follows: TGTGCCAGCAGTCGGGTATTGGGGGGGCATGAGACCCAGTACTTC. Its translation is CASSRVLGGHETQYF.

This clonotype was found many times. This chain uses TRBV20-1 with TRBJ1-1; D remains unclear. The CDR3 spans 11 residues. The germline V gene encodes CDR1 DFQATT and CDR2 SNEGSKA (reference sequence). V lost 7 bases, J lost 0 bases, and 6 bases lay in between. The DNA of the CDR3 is TGCAGTGGCCTGATGAACACTGAAGCTTTCTTT. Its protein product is CSGLMNTEAFF.

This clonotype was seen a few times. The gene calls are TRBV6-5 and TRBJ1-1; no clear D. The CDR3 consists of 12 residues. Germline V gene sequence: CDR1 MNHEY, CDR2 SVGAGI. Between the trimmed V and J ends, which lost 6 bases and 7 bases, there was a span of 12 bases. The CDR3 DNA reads TGTGCCAGCAGAGACTCGGCCAGTGAAGCTTTCTTT. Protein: CASRDSASEAFF.

The CDR3 protein is CASSSSGGAGEQYF. Here the CDR3 DNA reads TGTGCCAGCAGTTCCAGCGGGGGGGCAGGGGAGCAGTACTTC. This chain links TRBV12-3 or TRBV12-4 with TRBJ2-7, with 10 bases matching TRBD2. V was clipped by 4 bases and J by 7 bases; unmatched bases: 7. This CDR3 has 14 amino acids.

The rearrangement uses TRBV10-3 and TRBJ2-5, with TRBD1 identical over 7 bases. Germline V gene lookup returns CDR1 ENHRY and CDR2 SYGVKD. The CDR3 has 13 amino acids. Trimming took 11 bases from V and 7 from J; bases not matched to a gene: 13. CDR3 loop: CALGQDQDGTQYF. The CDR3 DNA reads TGTGCCCTCGGACAGGACCAGGATGGGACCCAGTACTTC.

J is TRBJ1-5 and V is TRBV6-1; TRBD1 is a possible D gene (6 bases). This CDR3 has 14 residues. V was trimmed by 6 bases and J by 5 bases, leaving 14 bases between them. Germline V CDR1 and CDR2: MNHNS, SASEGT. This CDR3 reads CASSPGTSHQPQHF. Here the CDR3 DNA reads TGTGCCAGCAGCCCCGGGACATCACATCAGCCCCAGCATTTT.

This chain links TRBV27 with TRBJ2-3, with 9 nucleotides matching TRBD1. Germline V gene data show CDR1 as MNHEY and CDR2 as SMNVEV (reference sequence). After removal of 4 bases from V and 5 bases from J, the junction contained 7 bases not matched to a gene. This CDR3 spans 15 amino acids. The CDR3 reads CASSSRTGVKDTQYF. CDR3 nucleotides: TGTGCCAGCAGTTCCAGGACAGGGGTAAAAGATACGCAGTATTTT.

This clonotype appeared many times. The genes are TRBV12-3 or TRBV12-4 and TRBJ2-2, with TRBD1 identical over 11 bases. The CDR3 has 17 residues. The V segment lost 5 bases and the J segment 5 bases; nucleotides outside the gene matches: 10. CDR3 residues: CASSRSGTGGGTGELFF. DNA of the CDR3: TGTGCCAGCAGTCGATCCGGGACAGGGGGAGGTACCGGGGAGCTGTTTTTT.

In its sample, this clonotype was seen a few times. The CDR3 DNA is TGTGCCAGCAGCTTACACAGTACCTCCTACGAGCAGTACTTC. It specifies CASSLHSTSYEQYF. The chain recombines TRBV11-3 with TRBJ2-7; D is unclear. Germline lookup yields CDR1 SGHNT and CDR2 YENEEA. The CDR3 spans 14 residues. The germline V and J ends were trimmed by 2 bases and 0 bases, with 8 bases remaining between them.

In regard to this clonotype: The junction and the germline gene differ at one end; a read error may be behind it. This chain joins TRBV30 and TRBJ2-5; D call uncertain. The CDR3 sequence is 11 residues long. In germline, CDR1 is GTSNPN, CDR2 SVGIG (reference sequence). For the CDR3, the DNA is TGTGCCTGGAGTAGTATGCGGCAGCCGAACTTC. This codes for CAWSSMRQPNF.

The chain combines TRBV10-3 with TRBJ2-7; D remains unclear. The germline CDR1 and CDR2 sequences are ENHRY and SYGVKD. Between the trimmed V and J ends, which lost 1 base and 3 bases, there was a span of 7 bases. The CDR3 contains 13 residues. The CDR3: CAISEFLFYEQYF. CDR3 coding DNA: TGTGCCATCAGTGAGTTCCTCTTCTACGAGCAGTACTTC.

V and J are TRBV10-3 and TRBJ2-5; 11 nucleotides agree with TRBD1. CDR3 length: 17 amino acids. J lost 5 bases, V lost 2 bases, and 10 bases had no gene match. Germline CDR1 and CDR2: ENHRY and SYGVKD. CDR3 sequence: CAISEPVSGQGVETQYF. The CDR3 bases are TGTGCCATCAGTGAGCCTGTCTCGGGACAGGGGGTGGAGACCCAGTACTTC.

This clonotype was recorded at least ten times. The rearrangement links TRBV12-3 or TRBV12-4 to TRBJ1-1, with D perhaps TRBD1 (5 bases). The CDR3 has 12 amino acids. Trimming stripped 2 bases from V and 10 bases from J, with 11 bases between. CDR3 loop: CASSLRGRGAFF. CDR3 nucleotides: TGTGCCAGCAGTTTACGTGGGAGGGGAGCTTTCTTT.

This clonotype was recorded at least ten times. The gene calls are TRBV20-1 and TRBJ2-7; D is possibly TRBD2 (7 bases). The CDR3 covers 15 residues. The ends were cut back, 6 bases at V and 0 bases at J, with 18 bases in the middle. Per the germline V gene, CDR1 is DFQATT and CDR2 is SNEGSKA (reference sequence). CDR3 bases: TGCAGTGCCCGGACACGGGGGGCTAGCTCCTACGAGCAGTACTTC. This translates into CSARTRGASSYEQYF.

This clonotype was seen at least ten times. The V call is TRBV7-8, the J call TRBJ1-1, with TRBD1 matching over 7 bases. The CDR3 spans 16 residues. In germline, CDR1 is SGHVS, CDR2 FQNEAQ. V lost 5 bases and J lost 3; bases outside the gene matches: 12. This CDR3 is CASSRRTGGSDTEAFF. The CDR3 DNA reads TGTGCCAGCAGCCGTAGGACAGGAGGGTCAGACACTGAAGCTTTCTTT.

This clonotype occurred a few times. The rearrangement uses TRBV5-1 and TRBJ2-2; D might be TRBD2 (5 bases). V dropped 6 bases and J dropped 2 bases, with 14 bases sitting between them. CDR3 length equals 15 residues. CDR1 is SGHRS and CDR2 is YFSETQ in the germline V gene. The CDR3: CASNPTGINTGELFF. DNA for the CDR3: TGCGCCAGCAACCCAACCGGGATAAACACCGGGGAGCTGTTTTTT.

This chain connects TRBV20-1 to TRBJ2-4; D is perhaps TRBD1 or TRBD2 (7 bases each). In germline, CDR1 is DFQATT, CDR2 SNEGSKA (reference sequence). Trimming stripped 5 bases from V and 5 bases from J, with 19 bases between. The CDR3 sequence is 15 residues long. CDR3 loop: CSAVPGQRDQNIQYF. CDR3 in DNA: TGCAGTGCTGTACCGGGACAGCGGGACCAAAACATTCAGTACTTC.